The 13 T cell receptor beta chains given below trace back to one sample, sequenced in a study of graft-versus-host responses after intestinal transplantation (dated by TCRdb to about 2021). The time point label for this specimen denotes: cells obtained before transplantation from donor or recipient. Receptor amplification or capture employed the immunoSEQ multiplex PCR assay. TCRdb retrieved this table from immuneACCESS and kept in-frame rearrangements only. Not all clones are present; in checked studies, unresolved V genes account for under half, and no reason is known for the remainder. The sample table holds 80,000 to 100,000 clones, of which 80% to 95% were seen once. Around 0.17% of the sample comes from the top ten. The antigens for these receptors are not known. The sequencing here drew on unstimulated CD4+ T cells sorted from spleen or lymph node cells, taken before intestinal transplant. These receptors originate from a human donor who received an intestinal transplant.

The chain has TRBV29-1 and TRBJ2-3; D gene unclear. CDR3 length: 12 amino acids. Germline V gives CDR1 SQVTM, CDR2 ANQGSEA. The ends were cut back, 6 bases at V and 2 bases at J, with 9 bases in the middle. In nucleotides, the CDR3 is TGCAGCGTCCTTATTCCCACAGATACGCAGTATTTT. Protein: CSVLIPTDTQYF.

The chain combines TRBV15 with TRBJ2-5; 8 nucleotides match TRBD2. Germline CDR1 reads LNHNV; CDR2 reads YYDKDF (reference sequence). The CDR3 runs 15 residues. V gave up 1 base and J gave up 2 bases; unmatched junction bases: 3. The chain's CDR3 is CATSRGTSGQETQYF. The CDR3 coding sequence is TGTGCCACCAGCAGAGGCACTAGCGGACAAGAGACCCAGTACTTC.

The chain recombines TRBV7-9 with TRBJ2-3; 7 bases align to TRBD2. Germline CDR1 and CDR2: SEHNR and FQNEAQ (reference sequence). The CDR3 runs 18 residues. V dropped 0 bases and J dropped 0; count of bases not matched to a gene: 9. The CDR3: CASSLAVAGYSSTDTQYF. In DNA form, the CDR3 reads TGTGCCAGCAGCTTAGCGGTAGCGGGTTACTCTAGCACAGATACGCAGTATTTT.

The chain employs TRBV5-1 and TRBJ2-3; possibly TRBD1 for D (6 bases). The CDR3 totals 15 residues. Germline V gene data show CDR1 as SGHRS and CDR2 as YFSETQ. V was trimmed by 1 base and J by 1 base, leaving 10 bases between them. CDR3 bases: TGCGCCAGCAGCTTGTGGGACACTCGCACAGATACGCAGTATTTT. It codes for CASSLWDTRTDTQYF. Filled out from reference TRBV5-1 and TRBJ2-3, the complete variable domain reads KAGVTQTPRYLIKTRGQQVTLSCSPISGHRSVSWYQQTPGQGLQFLFEYFSETQRNKGNFPGRFSGRQFSNSRSEMNVSTLELGDSALYLCASSLWDTRTDTQYFGPGTRLTVL.

The chain couples TRBV30 to TRBJ1-3; tentative D call: TRBD1 (5 bases). The CDR3 sequence is 13 residues long. V was cut by 2 bases and J by 2 bases, with 7 bases left in between. Germline values: CDR1 GTSNPN, CDR2 SVGIG (reference sequence). CDR3 sequence: CAWSSGTGNTIYF. CDR3 DNA: TGTGCCTGGAGTTCAGGGACTGGAAACACCATATATTTT. The whole variable domain, filled in from reference TRBV30 and TRBJ1-3, reads SQTIHQWPATLVQPVGSPLSLECTVEGTSNPNLYWYRQAAGRGLQLLFYSVGIGQISSEVPQNLSASRPQDRQFILSSKKLLLSDSGFYLCAWSSGTGNTIYFGEGSWLTVV.

The chain links TRBV18 to TRBJ2-1, with 9 bases identical to TRBD2. V shed 2 bases and J 2 bases; nucleotides not matched to a gene: 7. The CDR3 spans 17 residues. Germline CDR1 and CDR2: KGHSH and LQKENI. The chain's CDR3 is CASSPIVLAGTYNEQFF. The CDR3 bases are TGTGCCAGCTCACCAATAGTACTAGCGGGTACCTACAATGAGCAGTTCTTC.

The chain joins TRBV6-1 to TRBJ2-7, with D possibly TRBD2 on 6 matching bases. V lost 6 bases to trimming and J lost 2 bases, with 8 bases between them. The CDR3 has 12 residues. Germline CDR1 MNHNS, CDR2 SASEGT. CDR3 nucleotide sequence: TGTGCCAGCAGGGGGGGTACCTACGAGCAGTACTTC. As protein: CASRGGTYEQYF.

The chain is built from TRBV29-1 and TRBJ1-4; TRBD1 agrees at 10 bases. The CDR3 loop spans 14 amino acids. Germline V CDR1 and CDR2: SQVTM, ANQGSEA. The V segment lost 2 bases and the J segment 6 bases; nucleotides outside the gene matches: 3. This CDR3 reads CSVELTGGYEKLFF. The CDR3 DNA reads TGCAGCGTTGAACTGACAGGGGGCTATGAAAAACTGTTTTTT.

This chain connects TRBV30 to TRBJ1-3; no definite D call. There are 13 residues in the CDR3. Trimming pared 3 bases from V and 3 bases from J, leaving 9 bases between. Germline V gene lookup returns CDR1 GTSNPN and CDR2 SVGIG (reference sequence). CDR3 protein: CAWSRRGGNTIYF. The CDR3 bases are TGTGCCTGGAGCCGTCGGGGTGGAAACACCATATATTTT.

This clone was seen only once. The gene calls are TRBV29-1 and TRBJ2-7; 8 bases align to TRBD1. J gave up 5 bases and V 7 bases, and 4 bases lay outside the gene matches. Germline V gene lookup returns CDR1 SQVTM and CDR2 ANQGSEA. The CDR3 contains 11 residues. Here the CDR3 reads CSAGTGNEQYF. As DNA, the CDR3 is TGCAGCGCCGGGACAGGCAACGAGCAGTACTTC.

The table lists this clone with a count of one. J is TRBJ2-3 and V is TRBV2, with D perhaps matching TRBD2 (5 bases). The CDR3 spans 14 residues. Germline assignment: CDR1 SNHLY and CDR2 FYNNEI. The ends were cut back, 8 bases at V and 5 bases at J, with 17 bases in the middle. The CDR3 coding sequence is TGTGCCAGCCTACCGGTGTCGGAGGTAGATACGCAGTATTTT. The encoded protein is CASLPVSEVDTQYF.

CDR3 coding DNA: TGTGCCATCAGCGTGGGGACAGGGGGTCAACCCCAGCATTTT. Protein: CAISVGTGGQPQHF. The chain has TRBV10-3 and TRBJ1-5; 11 bases fit TRBD1. The CDR3 sequence is 14 residues long. Trimming removed 6 bases from V and 10 bases from J; junction bases left unmatched: 8. CDR1 is ENHRY, CDR2 SYGVKD, per germline.

The chain's CDR3 is CASSQGGGGIPEAFF. The CDR3 nucleotides are TGCGCCAGCAGCCAAGGGGGAGGGGGAATCCCTGAAGCTTTCTTT. The rearrangement links TRBV4-1 to TRBJ1-1; D may be TRBD1 (6 bases). The germline V and J ends were trimmed by 1 base and 6 bases, with 15 bases remaining between them. This CDR3 comprises 15 residues. Per germline, CDR1 MGHRA and CDR2 YSYEKL.